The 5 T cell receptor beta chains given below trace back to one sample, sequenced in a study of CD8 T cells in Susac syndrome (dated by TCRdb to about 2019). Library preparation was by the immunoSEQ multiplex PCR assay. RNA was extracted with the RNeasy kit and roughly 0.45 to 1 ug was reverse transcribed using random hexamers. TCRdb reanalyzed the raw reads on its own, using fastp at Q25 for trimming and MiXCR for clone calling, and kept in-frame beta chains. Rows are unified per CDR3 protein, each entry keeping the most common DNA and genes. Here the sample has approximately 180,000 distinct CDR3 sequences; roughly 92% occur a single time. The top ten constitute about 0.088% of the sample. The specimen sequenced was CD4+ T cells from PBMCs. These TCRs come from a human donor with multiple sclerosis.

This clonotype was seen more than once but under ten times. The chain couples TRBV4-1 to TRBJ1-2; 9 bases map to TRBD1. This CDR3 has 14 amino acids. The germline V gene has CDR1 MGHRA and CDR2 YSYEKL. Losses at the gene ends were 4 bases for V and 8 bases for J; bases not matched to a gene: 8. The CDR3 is CASSRDRERWGYTF. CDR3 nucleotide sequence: TGCGCCAGCAGCCGGGACAGGGAGCGGTGGGGCTACACCTTC.

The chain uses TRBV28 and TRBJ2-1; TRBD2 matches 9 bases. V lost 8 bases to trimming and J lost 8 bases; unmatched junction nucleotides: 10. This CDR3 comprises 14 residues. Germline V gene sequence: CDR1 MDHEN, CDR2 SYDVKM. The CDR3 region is CASLSGSLSHEQFF. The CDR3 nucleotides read TGTGCCAGCCTTAGCGGGAGTTTAAGCCATGAGCAGTTCTTC.

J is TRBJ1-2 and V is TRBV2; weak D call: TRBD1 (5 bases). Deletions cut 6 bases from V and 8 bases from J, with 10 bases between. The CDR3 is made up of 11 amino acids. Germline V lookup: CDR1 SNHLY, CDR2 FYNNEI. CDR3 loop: CASREGNGYTF. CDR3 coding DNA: TGTGCCAGCAGAGAGGGGAACGGCTACACCTTC.

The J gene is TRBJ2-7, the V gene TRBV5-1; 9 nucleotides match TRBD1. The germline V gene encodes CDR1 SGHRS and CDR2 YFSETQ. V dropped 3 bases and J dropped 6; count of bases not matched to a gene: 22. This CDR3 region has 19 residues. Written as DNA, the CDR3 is TGCGCCAGCAGCTCAAGCCCAACCGGGACAGGGACCAGAATAGTCGAGCAGTACTTC. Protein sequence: CASSSSPTGTGTRIVEQYF.

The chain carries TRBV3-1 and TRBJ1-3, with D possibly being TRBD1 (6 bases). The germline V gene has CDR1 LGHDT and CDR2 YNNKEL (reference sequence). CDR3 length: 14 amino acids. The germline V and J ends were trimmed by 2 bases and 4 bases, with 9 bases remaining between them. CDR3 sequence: CASSQLRGGNTIYF. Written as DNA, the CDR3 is TGTGCCAGCAGCCAACTAAGGGGGGGAAACACCATATATTTT.